This entry lists 25 T cell receptor beta chains sequenced from one sample in a study of shared clonotypes between healthy human individuals (dated by TCRdb to about 2020). Libraries were made using the immunoSEQ multiplex PCR assay. TCRdb re-hosts the immuneACCESS table, in-frame sequences only. Its copies lack some clones; in the studies checked, an unresolved V gene accounts for under half of them, and the cause for the rest is not known. This sample lists around 2.5 million clones; under 95% were detected once. The ten most abundant clones make up around 0.37% of the sample. The sequenced sample was naive CD4+ T cells from PBMCs. The intended sense of this specimen's cell subset or site label: CD45RA+ positively selected. The receptors shown here come from a man aged 18 to 30 in good health. Some clones in this sample may be carry-over from other donors' samples.

The genes are TRBV6-5 and TRBJ1-2, with D perhaps matching TRBD1 (6 bases). V lost 5 bases, J lost 4 bases, and 17 bases lay in between. In germline, CDR1 is MNHEY, CDR2 SVGAGI. The CDR3 is 15 amino acids. The CDR3 sequence is CASSPSGAKIYGYTF. CDR3 DNA: TGTGCCAGCAGTCCCTCAGGGGCAAAAATCTATGGCTACACCTTC.

The chain couples TRBV7-3 to TRBJ2-3; 7 nucleotides line up with TRBD1. Germline V lookup: CDR1 SGHTA, CDR2 FQGTGA. With 4 bases clipped from V and 10 bases from J, the junction kept 11 bases outside the gene matches. The CDR3 runs to 14 residues. The CDR3 loop reads CASSSDPGTAPQYF. The CDR3 nucleotides read TGTGCCAGCAGCTCGGATCCCGGGACAGCCCCGCAGTATTTT.

Only one count was recorded for this clone. V usage is TRBV28 and J usage is TRBJ2-2, with D possibly matching TRBD1 (5 bases). V lost 4 bases to trimming and J lost 3 bases, with 9 bases between them. This CDR3 is built from 14 residues. Germline V gene lookup returns CDR1 MDHEN and CDR2 SYDVKM. The CDR3 loop reads CASSSQGYTGELFF. The CDR3 DNA follows: TGTGCCAGCAGTTCCCAGGGATACACCGGGGAGCTGTTTTTT. Full variable domain (rest looked up from reference TRBV28 and TRBJ2-2): DVKVTQSSRYLVKRTGEKVFLECVQDMDHENMFWYRQDPGLGLRLIYFSYDVKMKEKGDIPEGYSVSREKKERFSLILESASTNQTSMYLCASSSQGYTGELFFGEGSRLTVL.

This clone is a singleton in its sample. This chain links TRBV4-3 with TRBJ1-4; TRBD1 might be the D (5 bases). V shed 1 base and J shed 5 bases, with 14 bases lying between them. The CDR3 is 16 amino acids. The germline gives CDR1 LGHNA, CDR2 YSLEER. In nucleotides, the CDR3 is TGCGCCAGCAGCCAAGGGGCCCGGGGCCTAAATGAAAAACTGTTTTTT. As protein: CASSQGARGLNEKLFF.

The V and J genes are TRBV18 and TRBJ1-1; perhaps TRBD1 as D (6 bases). Germline-derived CDR1 and CDR2 are KGHSH and LQKENI. V gave up 10 bases and J gave up 11 bases, with 20 bases separating them. The CDR3 consists of 12 residues. CDR3 amino acids: CATLLEGDRAFF. Here the CDR3 DNA reads TGTGCCACCTTACTGGAGGGAGACAGGGCTTTCTTT.

This rearrangement joins TRBV28 to TRBJ2-7, with D maybe TRBD2 (7 bases). Germline CDR1 MDHEN, CDR2 SYDVKM. This CDR3 has 16 amino acids. The germline V and J ends were trimmed by 7 bases and 5 bases, with 24 bases remaining between them. CDR3 coding DNA: TGTGCCAGCACCCTTCCGGGCCGGGGGGCGATCAACGAGCAGTACTTC. Its translation: CASTLPGRGAINEQYF.

The chain has TRBV5-6 and TRBJ2-5; tentatively, D is TRBD2 (5 bases). Trimming took 3 bases from V and 4 from J, leaving 19 bases between them. The germline CDR1 and CDR2 sequences are SGHDT and YYEEEE. CDR3 length: 16 residues. The CDR3 bases are TGTGCCAGCAGCTCGACCCGGGTACTCGGAGGAGAGACCCAGTACTTC. It is translated as CASSSTRVLGGETQYF.

V gene TRBV6-5 combines with J gene TRBJ2-2; the match to TRBD2 covers 10 bases. This CDR3 has 14 amino acids. V gave up 7 bases and J gave up 5 bases; unmatched junction bases: 4. Germline loops: CDR1 MNHEY, CDR2 SVGAGI. The CDR3 protein is CASKEREGTGELFF. Here the CDR3 DNA reads TGTGCCAGCAAGGAGCGGGAGGGTACCGGGGAGCTGTTTTTT.

The chain links TRBV9 to TRBJ1-4, with D unclear. CDR3 length: 12 residues. V lost 7 bases to trimming and J lost 0 bases, with 4 bases between them. CDR1 and CDR2 from the germline V gene are SGDLS and YYNGEE. The DNA for the CDR3 is TGTGCCAGCGGAACAACTAATGAAAAACTGTTTTTT. Translation: CASGTTNEKLFF.

This chain joins TRBV28 and TRBJ2-5; 11 bases are shared with TRBD2. V lost 3 bases and J lost 5; bases outside the gene matches: 8. Germline CDR1 reads MDHEN; CDR2 reads SYDVKM. The CDR3 runs 16 residues. CDR3 DNA: TGTGCCAGCAGTTTTCGGCGACTAGCGGGAAGGGAGACCCAGTACTTC. Translating gives CASSFRRLAGRETQYF.

The V call is TRBV30, the J call TRBJ2-7; 9 bases map to TRBD1. V shed 2 bases, J shed 2 bases, and the junction held 4 bases outside the gene matches. The germline gives CDR1 GTSNPN, CDR2 SVGIG (reference sequence). This CDR3 is 14 amino acids long. CDR3: CAWSINRGPYEQYF. The CDR3 nucleotides read TGTGCCTGGAGTATAAACAGGGGGCCCTACGAGCAGTACTTC. Full variable domain (rest looked up from reference TRBV30 and TRBJ2-7): SQTIHQWPATLVQPVGSPLSLECTVEGTSNPNLYWYRQAAGRGLQLLFYSVGIGQISSEVPQNLSASRPQDRQFILSSKKLLLSDSGFYLCAWSINRGPYEQYFGPGTRLTVT.

The chain has TRBV27 and TRBJ2-1, with 16 bases lining up with TRBD2. V trimming: 6 bases; J trimming: 1 base; junction bases outside the gene matches: 3. Germline lookup yields CDR1 MNHEY and CDR2 SMNVEV (reference sequence). The CDR3 is 17 amino acids. CDR3 coding DNA: TGTGCCAGCAGCGGGACTAGCGGGAGGGTATCCTACAATGAGCAGTTCTTC. Amino acid sequence: CASSGTSGRVSYNEQFF.

The V gene is TRBV13, the J gene TRBJ1-3; D is ambiguous. The germline gives CDR1 PRHDT, CDR2 FYEKMQ (reference sequence). The V and J ends lost 4 bases and 2 bases respectively, with 15 bases between them. The length of the CDR3 is 16 residues. CDR3 loop: CASSSIRGRAGNTIYF. CDR3 sequence (DNA): TGTGCCAGCAGCTCAATTCGGGGTAGGGCTGGAAACACCATATATTTT.

The chain uses TRBV6-5 and TRBJ1-2, with 10 positions matching TRBD1. The ends lost 5 bases at V and 8 bases at J; junction bases unmatched: 8. The CDR3 is 14 amino acids. The germline gives CDR1 MNHEY, CDR2 SVGAGI. The DNA for the CDR3 is TGTGCCAGCAGTACCGGGACAGGGGAAAAGGGCTACACCTTC. Its translation: CASSTGTGEKGYTF.

The chain is built from TRBV4-1 and TRBJ1-2, with 12 bases that match TRBD1. The J segment lost 6 bases and the V segment lost 2 bases, leaving 13 bases of the junction unmatched. There are 18 residues in the CDR3. CDR1 is MGHRA and CDR2 is YSYEKL in the germline V gene. The CDR3 DNA reads as TGCGCCAGCAGCCAATCACCCGGGACAGGGGGCATGTCTCATGGCTACACCTTC. The encoded protein is CASSQSPGTGGMSHGYTF.

The V call is TRBV6-1, the J call TRBJ2-5, with D uncertain. Germline CDR1 MNHNS, CDR2 SASEGT. Trimming cost V 4 bases and J 2 bases, with 14 bases left between them. The CDR3 spans 15 residues. The CDR3 sequence: CASSVQTLVQETQYF. The CDR3 bases are TGTGCCAGCAGTGTCCAGACGCTTGTTCAAGAGACCCAGTACTTC.

The chain combines TRBV9 with TRBJ1-5; maybe TRBD1 (5 bases). Looked up from germline, CDR1 is SGDLS and CDR2 is YYNGEE. Trimming took 0 bases from V and 5 from J, leaving 9 bases between them. The CDR3 contains 14 residues. The CDR3, as DNA: TGTGCCAGCAGCGTAGCGGACACTTATCAGCCCCAGCATTTT. Translation gives CASSVADTYQPQHF.

This clone came up once. The same CDR3 can be traced to other DNA sequences in this sample. The chain uses TRBV5-1 and TRBJ2-3; 7 positions match TRBD1. Germline trimming cut 0 bases from V and 2 bases from J; bases unmatched to any gene: 6. CDR3 length: 16 amino acids. Germline CDR1 SGHRS, CDR2 YFSETQ. The DNA for the CDR3 is TGCGCCAGCAGCTTGGGACAGGGCCGACTCACAGATACGCAGTATTTT. Its translation is CASSLGQGRLTDTQYF.

The V call is TRBV28, the J call TRBJ1-2; D not resolved. Looked up from germline, CDR1 is MDHEN and CDR2 is SYDVKM. The V gene lost 3 bases and the J gene lost 4 bases, with 21 bases spanning the gap. The CDR3 consists of 17 residues. The CDR3 coding sequence is TGTGCCAGCAGTTTTCCCGACAATGCGGGTCCGCTCTATGGCTACACCTTC. Protein product: CASSFPDNAGPLYGYTF.

V is TRBV7-9 and J is TRBJ2-7, with a weak D call TRBD1 (5 bases). Germline loops: CDR1 SEHNR, CDR2 FQNEAQ (reference sequence). This CDR3 comprises 14 residues. The germline V and J ends were trimmed by 2 bases and 3 bases, with 11 bases remaining between them. The CDR3 nucleotides read TGTGCCAGCAGCTTAATGGGGCTATACTACGAGCAGTACTTC. It translates to CASSLMGLYYEQYF.

The rearrangement uses TRBV7-3 and TRBJ2-3; D is uncertain. The V and J ends lost 5 bases and 3 bases respectively, with 15 bases between them. The CDR3 extends over 15 amino acids. Germline V gives CDR1 SGHTA, CDR2 FQGTGA. The CDR3 loop is CASSLTPVRTDTQYF. CDR3 in DNA: TGTGCCAGCAGCCTTACCCCTGTACGGACAGATACGCAGTATTTT.

V gene TRBV9 combines with J gene TRBJ2-7, with TRBD2 as a possible D gene (5 bases). Trimming removed 5 bases at V and 1 base at J, with 16 bases between. The CDR3 loop spans 15 amino acids. Germline V gene data show CDR1 as SGDLS and CDR2 as YYNGEE. The CDR3 sequence is CASSLGLASSYEQYF. The CDR3 coding sequence is TGTGCCAGCAGTTTAGGACTGGCATCTTCCTACGAGCAGTACTTC.

This sequence joins TRBV28 and TRBJ2-7; D unclear. There are 14 residues in the CDR3. The ends were cut back, 5 bases at V and 4 bases at J, with 15 bases in the middle. The germline gives CDR1 MDHEN, CDR2 SYDVKM. As DNA, the CDR3 is TGTGCCAGCAGTCTTTACATAGGGTCTTACGAGCAGTACTTC. This encodes CASSLYIGSYEQYF.

CDR3 sequence (DNA): TGTGCCATCAGTGGAGGGATGGGGACTGAAGCTTTCTTT. Translation gives CAISGGMGTEAFF. The chain links TRBV10-3 to TRBJ1-1; no reliable D call. Trimming took off 4 bases at V and 5 bases at J, with 11 bases between the two ends. From germline, CDR1 is ENHRY and CDR2 SYGVKD. The CDR3 consists of 13 residues.

The chain employs TRBV11-1 and TRBJ2-6, with D possibly being TRBD1 (5 bases). The ends were cut back, 4 bases at V and 0 bases at J, with 10 bases in the middle. The CDR3 is 16 residues long. The germline CDR1 and CDR2 sequences are SGHAT and FQDESV (reference sequence). As DNA, the CDR3 is TGTGCCAGCAGCTCCCAGGGTAGCTCTGGGGCCAACGTCCTGACTTTC. Translation: CASSSQGSSGANVLTF.